These T cell receptor beta chains were read from a single sample in a study of post-analysis software for immune sequencing data. TCRdb reprocessed the PCR reads with MiXCR, giving one entry per CDR3 protein. Of some 260,000 distinct CDR3 sequences in the sample, around 34% are singletons; the top ten hold under 5.5%. Sequencing was performed on blood. These receptors were obtained from a girl aged 5-17 years with multiple sclerosis. CDR3s include the opening cysteine and the closing phenylalanine or tryptophan. The D gene is left open where the match is weak. A row's size may be missing; if present it is once, few, many or a size class.

v_gene: TRBV5-1
d_gene: TRBD2
j_gene: TRBJ2-7
abundance: .
CDR3aa: CASSMRGAYEQYF
CDR3nt: TGCGCCAGCAGTATGCGGGGGGCCTACGAGCAGTACTTC

v_gene: TRBV20-1
d_gene: TRBD2
j_gene: TRBJ2-5
abundance: many
CDR3aa: CSARGPVRGNLREETQYF
CDR3nt: TGCAGTGCTAGAGGGCCTGTGCGGGGGAACCTCCGGGAGGAGACCCAGTACTTC

v_gene: TRBV7-9
d_gene: TRBD1
j_gene: TRBJ1-1
abundance: .
CDR3aa: CASSLGTGFNDKPAGAFF
CDR3nt: TGTGCCAGCAGCTTGGGGACAGGGTTCAATGACAAACCCGCGGGGGCTTTCTTT

v_gene: TRBV12-5
d_gene: .
j_gene: TRBJ1-2
abundance: many
CDR3aa: CASGLVLGTIGYTF
CDR3nt: TGTGCTAGTGGTTTGGTACTGGGTACCATCGGCTACACCTTC

v_gene: TRBV7-2
d_gene: .
j_gene: TRBJ2-7
abundance: .
CDR3aa: CASSLPGPSYEQYF
CDR3nt: TGTGCCAGCAGCTTACCGGGCCCGTCCTACGAGCAGTACTTC

v_gene: TRBV29-1
d_gene: TRBD2
j_gene: TRBJ2-1
abundance: many
CDR3aa: CSVDASGDNEQFF
CDR3nt: TGCAGCGTTGATGCTAGCGGGGACAATGAGCAGTTCTTC

v_gene: TRBV28
d_gene: .
j_gene: TRBJ1-5
abundance: .
CDR3aa: CASSTRQGGNQPQHF
CDR3nt: TGTGCCAGCAGTACCCGACAAGGGGGCAATCAGCCCCAGCATTTT

v_gene: TRBV11-2
d_gene: .
j_gene: TRBJ2-7
abundance: few
CDR3aa: CASSLSQVPYEQYF
CDR3nt: TGTGCCAGTAGCTTAAGTCAGGTCCCCTACGAGCAGTACTTC

v_gene: TRBV4-1
d_gene: TRBD2
j_gene: TRBJ2-1
abundance: many
CDR3aa: CASSQAPGTSGENEQFF
CDR3nt: TGCGCCAGCAGCCAGGCTCCCGGGACTAGCGGGGAAAATGAGCAGTTCTTC

v_gene: TRBV3-1
d_gene: TRBD2
j_gene: TRBJ2-1
abundance: .
CDR3aa: CASSQSGGRAVNEQFF
CDR3nt: TGTGCCAGCAGCCAATCGGGCGGGAGGGCCGTCAATGAGCAGTTCTTC

v_gene: TRBV5-1
d_gene: .
j_gene: TRBJ2-3
abundance: .
CDR3aa: CASSLEGRGRADTQYF
CDR3nt: TGCGCCAGCAGCTTGGAGGGCAGGGGTAGGGCAGATACGCAGTATTTT

v_gene: TRBV5-5
d_gene: .
j_gene: TRBJ2-6
abundance: many
CDR3aa: CASRYSEFSGANVLTF
CDR3nt: TGTGCCAGCAGGTACAGCGAATTCTCTGGGGCCAACGTCCTGACTTTC

v_gene: TRBV5-1
d_gene: TRBD1
j_gene: TRBJ2-2
abundance: .
CDR3aa: CASSLGTGQPTGELFF
CDR3nt: TGCGCCAGCAGCCTCGGGACAGGGCAGCCAACCGGGGAGCTGTTTTTT

v_gene: TRBV29-1
d_gene: TRBD1
j_gene: TRBJ2-1
abundance: many
CDR3aa: CSVVSQGADFLFYNEQFF
CDR3nt: TGCAGCGTTGTATCGCAGGGGGCCGACTTTCTCTTTTACAATGAGCAGTTCTTC

v_gene: TRBV20-1
d_gene: .
j_gene: TRBJ1-4
abundance: .
CDR3aa: CSSRDTTNEKLFF
CDR3nt: TGCAGTTCGCGGGACACAACTAATGAAAAACTGTTTTTT

v_gene: TRBV12-3/TRBV12-4
d_gene: TRBD2
j_gene: TRBJ2-5
abundance: .
CDR3aa: CASSWTSGRQEAQYF
CDR3nt: TGTGCCAGCAGTTGGACTAGCGGGCGCCAAGAGGCCCAGTACTTC

v_gene: TRBV20-1
d_gene: .
j_gene: TRBJ2-1
abundance: many
CDR3aa: CSALVLNEQFF
CDR3nt: TGCAGTGCTCTGGTTTTAAATGAGCAGTTCTTC

v_gene: TRBV5-6
d_gene: .
j_gene: TRBJ2-1
abundance: .
CDR3aa: CASSLGLQTNEQFF
CDR3nt: TGTGCCAGCAGCTTGGGACTACAAACCAATGAGCAGTTCTTC

v_gene: TRBV20-1
d_gene: .
j_gene: TRBJ2-1
abundance: .
CDR3aa: CSARDGEGGRNEQFF
CDR3nt: TGCAGTGCTAGAGATGGAGAGGGGGGCCGGAATGAGCAGTTCTTC

v_gene: TRBV24-1
d_gene: .
j_gene: TRBJ2-5
abundance: .
CDR3aa: CATSDLSRGQETQYF
CDR3nt: TGTGCCACCAGTGATTTGAGCAGGGGCCAGGAGACCCAGTACTTC

v_gene: TRBV7-8
d_gene: .
j_gene: TRBJ2-1
abundance: many
CDR3aa: CASSSPGLGEIGADGQFF
CDR3nt: TGTGCCAGCAGCTCTCCGGGACTGGGGGAAATTGGGGCCGATGGGCAGTTCTTC

v_gene: TRBV9
d_gene: .
j_gene: TRBJ2-1
abundance: many
CDR3aa: CASGGASSYNEQFF
CDR3nt: TGTGCCAGCGGCGGAGCGAGCTCCTACAATGAGCAGTTCTTC

v_gene: TRBV29-1
d_gene: .
j_gene: TRBJ2-4
abundance: .
CDR3aa: CSVLTVDQNIQYF
CDR3nt: TGCAGCGTTTTGACAGTAGACCAAAACATTCAGTACTTC

v_gene: TRBV24-1
d_gene: .
j_gene: TRBJ2-3
abundance: many
CDR3aa: CATSGSTDTQYF
CDR3nt: TGTGCCACCAGTGGTAGCACAGATACGCAGTATTTT

v_gene: TRBV5-1
d_gene: TRBD1
j_gene: TRBJ1-2
abundance: .
CDR3aa: CASSLGGQALYGYTF
CDR3nt: TGCGCCAGCAGCTTGGGCGGACAGGCCCTTTATGGCTACACCTTC

v_gene: TRBV19
d_gene: .
j_gene: TRBJ2-1
abundance: .
CDR3aa: CASSMNEVSYNEQFF
CDR3nt: TGTGCCAGTAGTATGAATGAGGTTTCCTACAATGAGCAGTTCTTC

v_gene: TRBV5-1
d_gene: .
j_gene: TRBJ2-1
abundance: .
CDR3aa: CACSFAGARIGNEQFF
CDR3nt: TGCGCCTGCAGCTTTGCCGGGGCTAGGATAGGCAATGAGCAGTTCTTC

v_gene: TRBV29-1
d_gene: .
j_gene: TRBJ2-3
abundance: many
CDR3aa: CSVEDGPGNTQYF
CDR3nt: TGCAGCGTTGAAGATGGTCCGGGTAACACGCAGTATTTT

v_gene: TRBV13
d_gene: TRBD1
j_gene: TRBJ2-3
abundance: few
CDR3aa: CASSGKGQSADTQYF
CDR3nt: TGTGCCAGCAGCGGGAAGGGACAGTCCGCAGATACGCAGTATTTT

v_gene: TRBV27
d_gene: TRBD1
j_gene: TRBJ2-1
abundance: many
CDR3aa: CASRRTGGNEQFF
CDR3nt: TGTGCCAGCAGGAGGACAGGGGGCAATGAGCAGTTCTTC

v_gene: TRBV7-9
d_gene: .
j_gene: TRBJ1-5
abundance: many
CDR3aa: CASSLEGSPGPQHF
CDR3nt: TGTGCCAGCAGCTTAGAAGGGTCACCCGGGCCCCAGCATTTT

v_gene: TRBV7-9
d_gene: TRBD2
j_gene: TRBJ2-1
abundance: many
CDR3aa: CASSLGMGGPNEQFF
CDR3nt: TGTGCCAGCAGCTTAGGTATGGGAGGGCCCAATGAGCAGTTCTTC

v_gene: TRBV15
d_gene: TRBD1
j_gene: TRBJ2-6
abundance: many
CDR3aa: CATSRWTGAPFSGANVLTF
CDR3nt: TGTGCCACCAGCAGATGGACAGGGGCGCCCTTTTCTGGGGCCAACGTCCTGACTTTC

v_gene: TRBV19
d_gene: .
j_gene: TRBJ1-2
abundance: .
CDR3aa: CASSEPGEALRYTF
CDR3nt: TGTGCCAGTAGCGAACCAGGGGAGGCGTTGCGCTACACCTTC

v_gene: TRBV20-1
d_gene: .
j_gene: TRBJ2-1
abundance: many
CDR3aa: CSARDGAKDREQFF
CDR3nt: TGCAGTGCTAGAGATGGGGCCAAGGATCGGGAGCAGTTCTTC

v_gene: TRBV6-5
d_gene: .
j_gene: TRBJ1-1
abundance: .
CDR3aa: CASSYWGSGAEAFF
CDR3nt: TGTGCCAGCAGTTACTGGGGTTCGGGCGCTGAAGCTTTCTTT

v_gene: TRBV21-1
d_gene: .
j_gene: TRBJ2-7
abundance: .
CDR3aa: CASSKGERKRYHYEQYF
CDR3nt: TGTGCCAGCAGCAAAGGGGAGAGGAAACGATACCACTACGAGCAGTACTTC

v_gene: TRBV29-1
d_gene: .
j_gene: TRBJ2-5
abundance: .
CDR3aa: CSVEDWLVGTQYF
CDR3nt: TGCAGCGTTGAAGATTGGCTGGTAGGGACCCAGTACTTC

v_gene: TRBV5-1
d_gene: .
j_gene: TRBJ2-3
abundance: .
CDR3aa: CASRTRPSLFLTDTQYF
CDR3nt: TGCGCCAGCAGAACCCGACCTAGCCTCTTTCTCACAGATACGCAGTATTTT

v_gene: TRBV27
d_gene: .
j_gene: TRBJ2-4
abundance: .
CDR3aa: CASSAIAKNIQYF
CDR3nt: TGTGCCAGCAGTGCTATAGCCAAAAACATTCAGTACTTC

v_gene: TRBV29-1
d_gene: .
j_gene: TRBJ2-7
abundance: .
CDR3aa: CSVVTWGSYEQYF
CDR3nt: TGCAGCGTTGTCACATGGGGTTCCTACGAGCAGTACTTC

v_gene: TRBV25-1
d_gene: .
j_gene: TRBJ2-2
abundance: .
CDR3aa: CASSPLGTPNTGELFF
CDR3nt: TGTGCCAGCAGTCCTCTTGGGACACCCAACACCGGGGAGCTGTTTTTT

v_gene: TRBV2
d_gene: .
j_gene: TRBJ2-5
abundance: .
CDR3aa: CASSEAVPMLGVQETQYF
CDR3nt: TGTGCCAGCAGTGAAGCTGTCCCCATGCTAGGGGTACAAGAGACCCAGTACTTC

v_gene: TRBV27
d_gene: .
j_gene: TRBJ1-2
abundance: many
CDR3aa: CATRGQGQILGGYTF
CDR3nt: TGTGCTACACGTGGGCAGGGGCAGATACTAGGCGGCTACACCTTC

v_gene: TRBV28
d_gene: TRBD2
j_gene: TRBJ2-1
abundance: many
CDR3aa: CASSFSLAGGQFF
CDR3nt: TGTGCCAGCAGTTTTTCCTTAGCGGGGGGGCAGTTCTTC

v_gene: TRBV12-3/TRBV12-4
d_gene: .
j_gene: TRBJ1-5
abundance: .
CDR3aa: CASSQGESNQPQHF
CDR3nt: TGTGCCAGCAGCCAAGGGGAGAGCAATCAGCCCCAGCATTTT

v_gene: TRBV19
d_gene: TRBD2
j_gene: TRBJ2-1
abundance: .
CDR3aa: CASSLYGTSGAYNEQFF
CDR3nt: TGTGCCAGTAGCCTATATGGGACTAGCGGGGCCTACAATGAGCAGTTCTTC

v_gene: TRBV27
d_gene: .
j_gene: TRBJ2-7
abundance: .
CDR3aa: CASSFVGHEQYF
CDR3nt: TGTGCCAGCAGTTTCGTGGGCCACGAGCAGTACTTC

v_gene: TRBV29-1
d_gene: .
j_gene: TRBJ2-3
abundance: .
CDR3aa: CSVSQTRTDTQYF
CDR3nt: TGCAGCGTTTCCCAGACGCGCACAGATACGCAGTATTTT

v_gene: TRBV7-6
d_gene: TRBD2
j_gene: TRBJ2-1
abundance: many
CDR3aa: CASSLTAGVFDNEQFF
CDR3nt: TGTGCCAGCAGCTTAACCGCGGGGGTCTTTGACAATGAGCAGTTCTTC

v_gene: TRBV7-2
d_gene: .
j_gene: TRBJ2-3
abundance: many
CDR3aa: CASSLWLVGDTQYF
CDR3nt: TGTGCCAGCAGCCTATGGCTAGTTGGCGATACGCAGTATTTT

v_gene: TRBV6-2/TRBV6-3
d_gene: .
j_gene: TRBJ2-7
abundance: .
CDR3aa: CASSPSKGGNYYNEQYF
CDR3nt: TGTGCCAGCAGTCCGTCGAAAGGGGGTAACTACTACAATGAGCAGTACTTC

v_gene: TRBV10-3
d_gene: .
j_gene: TRBJ2-3
abundance: .
CDR3aa: CAISDTERPSTDTQYF
CDR3nt: TGTGCCATCAGTGACACTGAGCGGCCCAGCACAGATACGCAGTATTTT

v_gene: TRBV20-1
d_gene: TRBD2
j_gene: TRBJ2-3
abundance: many
CDR3aa: CSASGSRGGLTDTQYF
CDR3nt: TGCAGTGCTAGTGGTTCGCGGGGGGGACTCACAGATACGCAGTATTTT

v_gene: TRBV20-1
d_gene: TRBD1
j_gene: TRBJ1-1
abundance: few
CDR3aa: CSARAIPGQSNTEAFF
CDR3nt: TGCAGTGCTAGAGCCATTCCGGGACAGTCGAACACTGAAGCTTTCTTT

v_gene: TRBV6-5
d_gene: TRBD1
j_gene: TRBJ2-5
abundance: .
CDR3aa: CASRPGTGQYF
CDR3nt: TGTGCCAGCAGACCCGGGACAGGGCAGTACTTC

v_gene: TRBV5-1
d_gene: TRBD1
j_gene: TRBJ1-1
abundance: .
CDR3aa: CASSLGDTGATEAFF
CDR3nt: TGCGCCAGCAGCTTGGGGGATACAGGGGCCACTGAAGCTTTCTTT

v_gene: TRBV11-2
d_gene: .
j_gene: TRBJ2-1
abundance: .
CDR3aa: CASSLSGGWYNEQFF
CDR3nt: TGTGCCAGCAGCTTATCTGGAGGGTGGTACAATGAGCAGTTCTTC

v_gene: TRBV6-5
d_gene: .
j_gene: TRBJ2-1
abundance: few
CDR3aa: CASSLDGGGRYDEQFF
CDR3nt: TGTGCCAGCAGTTTGGACGGGGGCGGCCGATACGATGAGCAGTTCTTC

v_gene: TRBV3-1
d_gene: TRBD1
j_gene: TRBJ2-7
abundance: many
CDR3aa: CASSLGTGGEQYF
CDR3nt: TGTGCCAGCAGCCTGGGGACAGGGGGAGAGCAGTACTTC